Listed here are 23 T cell receptor beta chains from one sample, sequenced in a study of T cells in localized non-small cell lung cancer. Assay: immunoSEQ multiplex PCR; the TCRdb copy retains only in-frame clones and omits some. This sample carries tens of thousands of clones, around 86% of them seen once, and the ten largest clones take around 6.4%. Sequenced material: peripheral blood, taken before any cancer treatment. Every receptor here comes from a man aged 35 to 69 with stage I lung adenocarcinoma.

The chain combines TRBV5-1 with TRBJ2-7; unclear D gene. Per the germline V gene, CDR1 is SGHRS and CDR2 is YFSETQ. The CDR3 contains 12 residues. V lost 0 bases and J lost 6, with 7 bases in between. The CDR3 DNA reads as TGCGCCAGCAGCTTGGTCCCCCTCGAGCAGTACTTC. The encoded protein is CASSLVPLEQYF. Using reference TRBV5-1 and TRBJ2-7 for the parts outside the CDR3, the full variable domain is KAGVTQTPRYLIKTRGQQVTLSCSPISGHRSVSWYQQTPGQGLQFLFEYFSETQRNKGNFPGRFSGRQFSNSRSEMNVSTLELGDSALYLCASSLVPLEQYFGPGTRLTVT.

This clone was observed a few times. The V gene is TRBV18, the J gene TRBJ2-2, with no clear D. Between the trimmed V and J ends, which lost 2 bases and 5 bases, there was a span of 9 bases. Germline values: CDR1 KGHSH, CDR2 LQKENI. The CDR3 contains 14 residues. CDR3 residues: CASSPSEGTGELFF. The CDR3 region has the DNA TGTGCCAGCTCACCAAGTGAAGGGACCGGGGAGCTGTTTTTT.

This clone appeared once. The chain couples TRBV28 to TRBJ2-5; TRBD1 aligns across 9 bases. The CDR3 extends over 15 amino acids. Germline V CDR1 and CDR2: MDHEN, SYDVKM. The V and J ends lost 5 bases and 2 bases, in that order; junction bases with no gene match: 6. This chain's CDR3 is CASSRTGAGQETQYF. In DNA form, the CDR3 reads TGTGCCAGCAGTAGGACAGGGGCTGGACAAGAGACCCAGTACTTC.

The chain is built from TRBV4-3 and TRBJ2-6; D might be TRBD1 or TRBD2, each matching 5 bases. Germline CDR1 LGHNA, CDR2 YSLEER. V lost 4 bases and J 0 bases, leaving 13 bases between the germline ends. The CDR3 covers 17 residues. As DNA, the CDR3 is TGCGCCAGCAGCCCGGGGCAGGTAAGCTCTGGGGCCAACGTCCTGACTTTC. Protein: CASSPGQVSSGANVLTF.

This chain links TRBV28 with TRBJ2-7, with no clear D. The CDR3 is 13 amino acids. The germline V and J ends were trimmed by 4 bases and 1 base, with 8 bases remaining between them. Germline CDR1 reads MDHEN; CDR2 reads SYDVKM. The DNA for the CDR3 is TGTGCCAGCAGTTCGACCCCGTCCTACGAGCAGTACTTC. Its protein is CASSSTPSYEQYF.

This clone has a single count. The V and J genes are TRBV9 and TRBJ2-2; no definite D call. V was clipped by 0 bases and J by 4 bases, with 10 bases between them. CDR1 is SGDLS and CDR2 is YYNGEE in the germline V gene. The CDR3 is 15 amino acids. The CDR3 region is CASSVEAEFTGELFF. The CDR3 DNA follows: TGTGCCAGCAGCGTAGAGGCCGAATTCACCGGGGAGCTGTTTTTT.

This clone was counted a few times. This chain joins TRBV4-3 and TRBJ2-7, with D tentatively TRBD2 (6 bases). Trimming took off 0 bases at V and 4 bases at J, with 16 bases between the two ends. Germline assignment: CDR1 LGHNA and CDR2 YSLEER. The CDR3 totals 16 residues. CDR3 loop: CASSQDTGGASYEQYF. The DNA for the CDR3 is TGCGCCAGCAGCCAAGATACCGGAGGGGCTTCTTACGAGCAGTACTTC.

The chain is built from TRBV10-2 and TRBJ2-3; D is undetermined. Trimming pared 4 bases from V and 6 bases from J, leaving 2 bases between. The germline gives CDR1 WSHSY, CDR2 SAAADI. This CDR3 contains 10 residues. CDR3 DNA sequence: TGCGCCAGCAGTGTGGATACGCAGTATTTT. Protein product: CASSVDTQYF.

The chain joins TRBV19 to TRBJ2-3; D not resolved. Per the germline V gene, CDR1 is LNHDA and CDR2 is SQIVND (reference sequence). This CDR3 region has 13 residues. V lost 7 bases to trimming and J lost 2 bases, with 10 bases between them. The CDR3 nucleotides are TGTGCCAGTACCCCAGGTTCCACAGATACGCAGTATTTT. Translation: CASTPGSTDTQYF. The full variable domain, completed using reference TRBV19 and TRBJ2-3, is DGGITQSPKYLFRKEGQNVTLSCEQNLNHDAMYWYRQDPGQGLRLIYYSQIVNDFQKGDIAEGYSVSREKKESFPLTVTSAQKNPTAFYLCASTPGSTDTQYFGPGTRLTVL.

J is TRBJ1-3 and V is TRBV28; no definite D call. CDR1 is MDHEN, CDR2 SYDVKM, per germline. The CDR3 covers 12 residues. V was shortened by 2 bases and J by 4 bases, with 3 bases between the two germline ends. The CDR3 DNA reads TGTGCCAGCAGTTTAGGAGGAAACACCATATATTTT. Its translation is CASSLGGNTIYF.

The chain is built from TRBV25-1 and TRBJ2-5; D ambiguous. Trimming took off 3 bases at V and 4 bases at J, with 9 bases between the two ends. Per germline, CDR1 MGHDK and CDR2 SYGVNS. The length of the CDR3 is 13 residues. CDR3 bases: TGTGCCAGCAGTGAGTTAGGAAGAGAGACCCAGTACTTC. Protein product: CASSELGRETQYF.

The rearrangement uses TRBV5-5 and TRBJ2-5, with D maybe TRBD2 (5 bases). This CDR3 has 13 amino acids. The germline CDR1 and CDR2 sequences are SGHKS and YYEKEE (reference sequence). V lost 7 bases and J 1 base, leaving 11 bases between the germline ends. The CDR3 sequence is CASGRHIQETQYF. The CDR3 nucleotides read TGTGCCAGCGGGAGACATATCCAAGAGACCCAGTACTTC.

The V and J genes are TRBV7-3 and TRBJ2-2; D call uncertain. This CDR3 has 14 amino acids. Germline V CDR1 and CDR2: SGHTA, FQGTGA. Trimming took off 2 bases at V and 7 bases at J, with 11 bases between the two ends. CDR3 DNA sequence: TGTGCCAGCAGCTTACGTGGGCCGGTCGGGGAGCTGTTTTTT. It yields the protein CASSLRGPVGELFF.

This clone showed up just a few times. The chain combines TRBV27 with TRBJ1-2; no clear D gene. V lost 2 bases and J lost 3, with 7 bases in between. Per the germline V gene, CDR1 is MNHEY and CDR2 is SMNVEV (reference sequence). The CDR3 consists of 13 residues. Here the CDR3 reads CASSLEPYYGYTF. CDR3 nucleotide sequence: TGTGCCAGCAGTTTAGAACCCTACTATGGCTACACCTTC.

About this clone itself: Compared with germline, one end of the junction differs, possibly owing to a read error. CDR3 bases: TGTGCCAGCAGTGAACTTATGCTAGCGGGAGGGGGAAATGGGCAGTTCTTC. Its protein product is CASSELMLAGGGNGQFF. V gene TRBV2 combines with J gene TRBJ2-1, with 12 bases identical to TRBD2. This CDR3 is 17 amino acids long. The V gene's germline CDR1 is SNHLY and CDR2 FYNNEI.

The J gene is TRBJ2-1, the V gene TRBV7-3; TRBD2 might be the D (5 bases). The germline gives CDR1 SGHTA, CDR2 FQGTGA. The ends were cut back, 0 bases at V and 2 bases at J, with 14 bases in the middle. CDR3 length equals 17 residues. The CDR3 spells CASSLTGADLTYNEQFF. CDR3 coding DNA: TGTGCCAGCAGCTTAACGGGAGCAGACCTGACCTACAATGAGCAGTTCTTC.

The rearrangement joins TRBV4-1 to TRBJ2-2, with 8 nucleotides matching TRBD2. The germline CDR1 and CDR2 sequences are MGHRA and YSYEKL. The CDR3 runs 16 residues. With V trimmed by 5 bases and J by 6 bases, 11 bases remained unmatched. The CDR3 nucleotides read TGCGCCAGCAGCTCCTTCGGGAGGGCAACGGCCGGGGAGCTGTTTTTT. It specifies CASSSFGRATAGELFF.

This sequence joins TRBV23-1 and TRBJ2-5; D is possibly TRBD1 or TRBD2 (6 bases each). Judging by the DNA end, TRBJ2-7 fits better; the J call may be wrong. TRBV23-1 is flagged as an ORF with uncertain function. The CDR3 length is 18 residues. CDR3 nucleotides: TGCGCCAGCAGTCACTGGAGGGGGAGTTCCATTCCCTCCTACGAGCAGTACTTC. It codes for CASSHWRGSSIPSYEQYF.

This chain uses TRBV27 with TRBJ2-1; the D call may be TRBD1 or TRBD2 (6 bases each). CDR3 length: 16 amino acids. With 6 bases removed from V and 1 base from J, the gap between germline ends came to 16 bases. Looked up from germline, CDR1 is MNHEY and CDR2 is SMNVEV (reference sequence). CDR3 DNA sequence: TGTGCCAGCAGCCGTACAGGGACTCTTTCCTACAATGAGCAGTTCTTC. Translating gives CASSRTGTLSYNEQFF.

The chain uses TRBV19 and TRBJ2-1; TRBD2 aligns across 7 bases. The CDR3 has 15 residues. CDR1 and CDR2 from the germline V gene are LNHDA and SQIVND (reference sequence). Unmatched junction bases numbered 9, after V lost 3 bases and J lost 7 bases. DNA of the CDR3: TGTGCCAGTAGTATCCTCGGCGGGAGCGGGAATGAGCAGTTCTTC. This translates into CASSILGGSGNEQFF.

This CDR3 is CASSIGQGAEAFF. The CDR3 region has the DNA TGTGCCAGTAGTATCGGTCAGGGTGCTGAAGCTTTCTTT. The gene calls are TRBV19 and TRBJ1-1; D is perhaps TRBD1 (5 bases). Trimming left V 3 bases short and J 6 bases short, with 11 bases between. This CDR3 is built from 13 residues. In germline, CDR1 is LNHDA, CDR2 SQIVND (reference sequence).

CDR3 bases: TGTGCCAGTAGTGACAGGGGAGGAGATACGCAGTATTTT. The encoded protein is CASSDRGGDTQYF. The J gene is TRBJ2-3, the V gene TRBV19; 8 bases align to TRBD1. The CDR3 covers 13 residues. With V trimmed by 5 bases and J by 5 bases, 3 bases remained unmatched. Germline CDR1 reads LNHDA; CDR2 reads SQIVND (reference sequence).

The chain joins TRBV7-9 to TRBJ2-2, with D tentatively TRBD2 (6 bases). The germline gives CDR1 SEHNR, CDR2 FQNEAQ (reference sequence). V shed 0 bases and J shed 2 bases, with 16 bases lying between them. The CDR3 covers 18 residues. For the CDR3, the DNA is TGTGCCAGCAGCTTAGCTGCTAGCGTGGGCCTTAACACCGGGGAGCTGTTTTTT. This encodes CASSLAASVGLNTGELFF. The full variable domain, completed using reference TRBV7-9 and TRBJ2-2, is DTGVSQNPRHKITKRGQNVTFRCDPISEHNRLYWYRQTLGQGPEFLTYFQNEAQLEKSRLLSDRFSAERPKGSFSTLEIQRTEQGDSAMYLCASSLAASVGLNTGELFFGEGSRLTVL.